What follows describes a single T cell receptor (beta chain). CDR3 length: 15 residues. Deletions cut 0 bases from V and 5 bases from J, with 13 bases between. The germline gives CDR1 LNHNV, CDR2 YYDKDF (reference sequence). These data originate in a study of blood T cell repertoires in COVID-19. Original processing notes: Estimated nucleated cell counts came from reference gene primer amplification. Assay used: immunoSEQ multiplex PCR; TCRdb lists only in-frame clones, some missing. V, J and clone size are taken as reported in that table, and D and trimming were inferred from the DNA itself. The sample lists approximately 280,000 clones; 65% to 85% were seen once.

V gene TRBV15 combines with J gene TRBJ2-5; D gene unclear. Sequencing used peripheral blood. The origin of this receptor is a human donor with COVID-19, enrolled during active disease. The donor label of this sample is uncertain. The CDR3 DNA follows: TGTGCCACCAGCAGAGATAGTATGAGGCGCGAGACCCAGTACTTC. Amino acids: CATSRDSMRRETQYF.